This TCR beta chain originates from a study of OX40 agonist ivuxolimab in advanced cancers. Germline V gene data show CDR1 as LNHDA and CDR2 as SQIVND (reference sequence). The CDR3 spans 14 residues. Trimming removed 1 base at V and 6 bases at J, with 11 bases between. This table comes from immunoSEQ multiplex PCR, and its TCRdb copy is limited to in-frame clones, with some not included. The table has tens of thousands of clones, 86% seen once; the top ten hold around 1.8%. The receptor was derived from an adult with an advanced solid tumor such as melanoma, head and neck, liver or kidney cancer. This chain links TRBV19 with TRBJ2-3; possible D gene TRBD2, 6 bases. Here the sequenced sample was CD4+ or CD8+ T cells sorted from blood, taken in a trial of the OX40 agonist ivuxolimab. The DNA of the CDR3 is TGTGCCAGTAGTATAGCTATTGGGGGGGATACGCAGTATTTT. Its protein product is CASSIAIGGDTQYF.